The clone carrying this T cell receptor (beta chain) was picked up a small number of times. Its antigen is not known. The data were obtained in a study of Graves' ophthalmopathy and Graves' hyperthyroidism. CDR1 and CDR2 (germline): SGHRS, YFSETQ. Trimming cost V 4 bases and J 1 base, with 14 bases left between them. The CDR3 covers 15 residues. Regarding the study as a whole: With 70.59% sensitivity and approximately 72% specificity, the model predicted ophthalmopathy progression.

Amplified TCR beta CDR3 regions were obtained using RNA transcripts as template. RT-PCR in the first round used HTBI primers; a second-round multiplex PCR followed. Each CDR3 protein gets one entry after TCRdb re-called the multiplex PCR reads with MiXCR. Counted here are approximately 700,000 distinct CDR3 sequences, 40% occurring once; the ten biggest clones make up about 40%. The sequenced sample was peripheral blood. The source is an adult man with Graves' ophthalmopathy. This chain uses TRBV5-1 with TRBJ1-2, with no clear D. The CDR3: CASSRENGINYGYTF. The CDR3, as DNA: TGCGCCAGCAGCCGGGAGAACGGAATTAACTATGGCTACACCTTC.